The 30 T cell receptor beta chains reported below all come from one sample, sequenced in a study of OX40 agonist ivuxolimab in advanced cancers. The assay was immunoSEQ multiplex PCR, and TCRdb's table has in-frame clones only and misses some. Among around 100,000 clones listed, roughly 90% were seen once. The sequenced sample was CD4+ or CD8+ T cells sorted from blood, obtained in a trial of the OX40 agonist ivuxolimab. Receptors were obtained from an adult with an advanced solid tumor such as melanoma, head and neck, liver or kidney cancer.

The chain uses TRBV7-8 and TRBJ1-3, with D uncertain. Per the germline V gene, CDR1 is SGHVS and CDR2 is FQNEAQ. This CDR3 comprises 11 residues. Trimming removed 5 bases at V and 11 bases at J, with 10 bases between. In DNA form, the CDR3 reads TGTGCCAGCAGCCCTGGGTTGGCCATATATTTT. Its protein is CASSPGLAIYF. The full variable domain, rest sourced from reference TRBV7-8 and TRBJ1-3, is GAGVSQSPRYKVAKRGQDVALRCDPISGHVSLFWYQQALGQGPEFLTYFQNEAQLDKSGLPSDRFFAERPEGSVSTLKIQRTQQEDSAVYLCASSPGLAIYFGEGSWLTVV.

The chain is built from TRBV7-3 and TRBJ2-7, with 9 bases matching TRBD1. V lost 2 bases and J lost 3; bases outside the gene matches: 5. The germline V gene encodes CDR1 SGHTA and CDR2 FQGTGA. The CDR3 contains 15 residues. The CDR3 spells CASSLAGTGSYEQYF. CDR3 sequence (DNA): TGTGCCAGCAGCTTAGCCGGGACAGGGAGCTACGAGCAGTACTTC.

This sequence joins TRBV4-2 and TRBJ1-5; D is unresolved. Looked up from germline, CDR1 is LGHNA and CDR2 is YNFKEQ. The CDR3 totals 15 residues. V lost 0 bases, J lost 6 bases, and 12 bases lay in between. In DNA, the CDR3 is TGTGCCAGCAGCCAAGACCGGTTAATGGGTCAGCCCCAGCATTTT. Residues: CASSQDRLMGQPQHF.

The chain carries TRBV5-1 and TRBJ1-3, with D possibly TRBD1 on 5 matching bases. The CDR3 contains 18 residues. Germline V gene sequence: CDR1 SGHRS, CDR2 YFSETQ. Trimming removed 0 bases at V and 3 bases at J, with 19 bases between. CDR3 loop: CASSLGPHRPRDGNTIYF. The CDR3 DNA sequence: TGCGCCAGCAGCTTGGGCCCTCACAGGCCAAGAGATGGAAACACCATATATTTT.

The chain combines TRBV19 with TRBJ1-1; no clear D. This CDR3 has 13 residues. The ends were cut back, 3 bases at V and 4 bases at J, with 9 bases in the middle. Looked up from germline, CDR1 is LNHDA and CDR2 is SQIVND (reference sequence). CDR3 residues: CASSIFIGTEAFF. The DNA for the CDR3 is TGTGCCAGTAGTATTTTTATAGGCACTGAAGCTTTCTTT.

The chain links TRBV7-2 to TRBJ1-2, with TRBD1 matching 9 bases. Trimming cost V 5 bases and J 6 bases; bases outside gene matches: 10. This CDR3 comprises 15 residues. The V gene's germline CDR1 is SGHTA and CDR2 FQGNSA. CDR3 bases: TGTGCCAGCAGCCTAAGGGCGGGACAGGGTAATGGCTACACCTTC. Translating gives CASSLRAGQGNGYTF.

V gene TRBV5-5 combines with J gene TRBJ1-1; the D is unclear. CDR3 length equals 14 residues. V lost 1 base to trimming and J lost 2 bases, with 9 bases between them. Germline V gene sequence: CDR1 SGHKS, CDR2 YYEKEE (reference sequence). CDR3 coding DNA: TGTGCCAGCAGCTTGTCGTCGGCAAACACTGAAGCTTTCTTT. Its translation is CASSLSSANTEAFF.

The chain employs TRBV28 and TRBJ1-4; TRBD1 matches 11 bases. Germline V CDR1 and CDR2: MDHEN, SYDVKM. V trimming: 4 bases; J trimming: 6 bases; junction bases outside the gene matches: 4. The CDR3 runs 15 residues. The CDR3 region has the DNA TGTGCCAGCAGTTCAGGGGGACAGGGGGATGAAAAACTGTTTTTT. This gives the protein CASSSGGQGDEKLFF.

The chain carries TRBV30 and TRBJ1-5; the D gene is possibly TRBD1 (6 bases). The CDR3 extends over 14 amino acids. From germline, CDR1 is GTSNPN and CDR2 SVGIG (reference sequence). V lost 1 base and J lost 2, with 9 bases in between. CDR3 in DNA: TGTGCCTGGAGTGCGGGACAACGCAATCAGCCCCAGCATTTT. Protein: CAWSAGQRNQPQHF.

This chain joins TRBV23-1 and TRBJ2-7; D remains unclear. TRBV23-1 is given ORF status, its function remaining uncertain. V lost 4 bases and J lost 2, with 18 bases in between. The CDR3 contains 16 residues. In nucleotides, the CDR3 is TGCGCCAGCAGTCCAAGCCTTTGCGGCCGGGCCTACGAGCAGTACTTC. Amino acid sequence: CASSPSLCGRAYEQYF.

The V and J genes are TRBV7-7 and TRBJ2-5; the match to TRBD2 covers 9 bases. Germline values: CDR1 SSHAT, CDR2 FNYEAQ (reference sequence). V shed 2 bases and J 5 bases; nucleotides not matched to a gene: 6. The CDR3 loop spans 15 amino acids. The CDR3 protein is CASSLQGGGAETQYF. The CDR3 DNA follows: TGTGCCAGCAGCTTACAAGGCGGGGGGGCCGAGACCCAGTACTTC.

CDR3 bases: TGTGCCAGCAGCCGGACGGACAGGAGCTCCTACGAGCAGTACTTC. Translated: CASSRTDRSSYEQYF. The genes are TRBV6-1 and TRBJ2-7, with 7 bases identical to TRBD1. CDR1 and CDR2 (germline): MNHNS, SASEGT. This CDR3 comprises 15 residues. V lost 6 bases to trimming and J lost 0 bases; unmatched junction nucleotides: 8.

V usage is TRBV10-3 and J usage is TRBJ1-2; tentatively, D is TRBD1 (6 bases). The germline V gene encodes CDR1 ENHRY and CDR2 SYGVKD. The CDR3 contains 12 residues. V was pared by 5 bases and J by 6 bases, with 10 bases between. The chain's CDR3 is CAISQGTHGYTF. The CDR3 DNA follows: TGTGCCATCAGTCAGGGGACGCATGGCTACACCTTC.

The gene calls are TRBV29-1 and TRBJ2-1, with 10 positions matching TRBD2. CDR3 length: 15 residues. The V segment lost 6 bases and the J segment 1 base; nucleotides outside the gene matches: 6. The V gene's germline CDR1 is SQVTM and CDR2 ANQGSEA. CDR3 sequence: CSVPPSGSSYNEQFF. The CDR3 nucleotides are TGCAGCGTCCCCCCTAGCGGGAGTTCCTACAATGAGCAGTTCTTC.

This clone was seen a few times. The genes are TRBV29-1 and TRBJ1-1; possibly TRBD1 for D (6 bases). CDR1 is SQVTM and CDR2 is ANQGSEA in the germline V gene. The V end was cut by 6 bases, the J end by 1 base, with 12 bases between. The CDR3 extends over 13 amino acids. The CDR3 nucleotides read TGCAGCGTAACCGGGACACCGAACACTGAAGCTTTCTTT. It encodes CSVTGTPNTEAFF.

The CDR3 region is CAWRSLYGYTF. In nucleotides, the CDR3 is TGTGCCTGGCGCTCATTGTATGGCTACACCTTC. The V and J genes are TRBV30 and TRBJ1-2, with D hard to call. The CDR3 length is 11 residues. V was clipped by 5 bases and J by 5 bases, with 9 bases between them. CDR1 and CDR2 from the germline V gene are GTSNPN and SVGIG (reference sequence).

This chain joins TRBV7-9 and TRBJ2-7; D is possibly TRBD2 (6 bases). The CDR3 covers 14 residues. Per the germline V gene, CDR1 is SEHNR and CDR2 is FQNEAQ (reference sequence). Trimming took off 6 bases at V and 2 bases at J, with 14 bases between the two ends. The CDR3 loop reads CASSWGEGAYEQYF. The CDR3 nucleotides are TGTGCCAGCAGTTGGGGGGAAGGGGCCTACGAGCAGTACTTC.

V usage is TRBV5-1 and J usage is TRBJ2-7; 8 bases are shared with TRBD2. CDR1 and CDR2 from the germline V gene are SGHRS and YFSETQ. CDR3 size: 15 residues. The J segment lost 3 bases and the V segment lost 0 bases, leaving 5 bases of the junction unmatched. CDR3 sequence: CASSLVEAGDYEQYF. Written as DNA, the CDR3 is TGCGCCAGCAGCTTGGTGGAAGCGGGGGACTACGAGCAGTACTTC.

The chain uses TRBV6-1 and TRBJ1-5; D unclear. Germline V CDR1 and CDR2: MNHNS, SASEGT. This CDR3 region has 19 residues. V shed 1 base and J shed 4 bases, with 23 bases lying between them. Here the CDR3 reads CASSEVPRGSHPKNQPQHF. CDR3 coding DNA: TGTGCCAGCAGTGAAGTTCCGCGAGGGAGCCATCCCAAAAATCAGCCCCAGCATTTT.

This chain links TRBV11-2 with TRBJ1-4; no clear D. The germline V and J ends were trimmed by 4 bases and 0 bases, with 9 bases remaining between them. Per the germline V gene, CDR1 is SGHAT and CDR2 is FQNNGV. CDR3 length: 15 residues. The DNA of the CDR3 is TGTGCCAGCAGCTCAGTAGCTACAACTAATGAAAAACTGTTTTTT. It specifies CASSSVATTNEKLFF.

The chain links TRBV9 to TRBJ2-1; 7 bases align to TRBD2. The length of the CDR3 is 16 residues. Germline CDR1 SGDLS, CDR2 YYNGEE. J gave up 0 bases and V 0 bases, and 3 bases lay outside the gene matches. In DNA, the CDR3 is TGTGCCAGCAGCGTAGCAACGGGAGGCTCCTACAATGAGCAGTTCTTC. Translating it yields CASSVATGGSYNEQFF.

The chain uses TRBV6-6 and TRBJ1-6, with a weak D call TRBD1 (6 bases). The V end was cut by 2 bases, the J end by 4 bases, with 6 bases between. The CDR3 length is 14 residues. Germline values: CDR1 MNHNY, CDR2 SVGAGI (reference sequence). CDR3 in amino acids: CASSYTGYNSPLHF. For the CDR3, the DNA is TGTGCCAGCAGTTACACAGGGTATAATTCACCCCTCCACTTT.

The chain recombines TRBV6-1 with TRBJ2-7; D unclear. Trimming took off 0 bases at V and 8 bases at J, with 5 bases between the two ends. The CDR3 consists of 11 residues. Germline V gives CDR1 MNHNS, CDR2 SASEGT. The CDR3, as DNA: TGTGCCAGCAGTGAAGCGTTTAAGCAGTACTTC. Translated: CASSEAFKQYF.

This clone appeared a few times. The V gene is TRBV14, the J gene TRBJ1-1; D not certain. The CDR3 contains 12 residues. Germline assignment: CDR1 SGHDN and CDR2 FVKESK. Trimming took 0 bases from V and 8 from J, leaving 7 bases between them. The CDR3 loop reads CASSQDSVEAFF. Written as DNA, the CDR3 is TGTGCCAGCAGCCAAGATTCCGTAGAAGCTTTCTTT. The complete variable domain, with remaining parts taken from reference TRBV14 and TRBJ1-1, reads EAGVTQFPSHSVIEKGQTVTLRCDPISGHDNLYWYRRVMGKEIKFLLHFVKESKQDESGMPNNRFLAERTGGTYSTLKVQPAELEDSGVYFCASSQDSVEAFFGQGTRLTVV.

This clone has a single count. The V and J genes are TRBV4-1 and TRBJ2-1; 8 bases fit TRBD1. Unmatched junction bases numbered 13, after V lost 0 bases and J lost 3 bases. Germline CDR1 is MGHRA and CDR2 is YSYEKL. The CDR3 is 19 residues long. This CDR3 is CASSQDFVGDRGDYNEQFF. In DNA form, the CDR3 reads TGCGCCAGCAGCCAAGATTTTGTGGGAGACAGGGGTGACTACAATGAGCAGTTCTTC.

The rearrangement uses TRBV19 and TRBJ1-5, with 12 bases that match TRBD1. The V segment lost 5 bases and the J segment 6 bases; nucleotides outside the gene matches: 5. Looked up from germline, CDR1 is LNHDA and CDR2 is SQIVND (reference sequence). This CDR3 has 15 amino acids. CDR3 bases: TGTGCCAGTAGTTCCCGGGACAGGGGGCTTCAGCCCCAGCATTTT. Its protein product is CASSSRDRGLQPQHF.

The chain uses TRBV9 and TRBJ2-4, with TRBD1 identical over 8 bases. This CDR3 region has 11 residues. Germline V gives CDR1 SGDLS, CDR2 YYNGEE. V was clipped by 3 bases and J by 15 bases; unmatched bases: 5. Here the CDR3 reads CASSATGVLYF. For the CDR3, the DNA is TGTGCCAGCAGCGCGACAGGGGTTCTGTACTTC.

The V and J genes are TRBV10-1 and TRBJ2-3, with D tentatively TRBD1 (5 bases). The CDR3 covers 16 residues. The germline V gene encodes CDR1 WNHNN and CDR2 SYGVQD (reference sequence). Trimming removed 3 bases at V and 0 bases at J, with 13 bases between. CDR3 DNA sequence: TGCGCCAGCAGTGATCCACAGACAGCAAGCACAGATACGCAGTATTTT. Its translation: CASSDPQTASTDTQYF.

The rearrangement joins TRBV10-3 to TRBJ1-2, with 10 bases lining up with TRBD1. Germline lookup yields CDR1 ENHRY and CDR2 SYGVKD. V lost 6 bases and J lost 6; bases outside the gene matches: 4. The CDR3 loop spans 13 amino acids. Written as DNA, the CDR3 is TGTGCCATCAGGGGAGGGACAGGGGATGGCTACACCTTC. Its protein product is CAIRGGTGDGYTF.

The V and J genes are TRBV5-1 and TRBJ2-7, with 8 bases lining up with TRBD1. CDR3 size: 14 residues. Germline V lookup: CDR1 SGHRS, CDR2 YFSETQ. Unmatched junction bases numbered 8, after V lost 4 bases and J lost 5 bases. The CDR3 spells CASSPDRGTDEQYF. CDR3 bases: TGCGCCAGCAGCCCTGACAGGGGCACTGACGAGCAGTACTTC. Drawing the rest from reference TRBV5-1 and TRBJ2-7, the complete variable domain is KAGVTQTPRYLIKTRGQQVTLSCSPISGHRSVSWYQQTPGQGLQFLFEYFSETQRNKGNFPGRFSGRQFSNSRSEMNVSTLELGDSALYLCASSPDRGTDEQYFGPGTRLTVT.